This record looks at one TCR beta chain sequence and its context. TCRdb's copy holds only in-frame clones and misses some; the assay was immunoSEQ multiplex PCR. The sample records 200,000 to 300,000 clones, roughly 83% being singletons. This sample is part of a study of blood T cell repertoires in COVID-19. The CDR3 loop spans 17 amino acids. The germline V and J ends were trimmed by 4 bases and 6 bases, with 24 bases remaining between them. Germline values: CDR1 MGHRA, CDR2 YSYEKL. Sequenced: peripheral blood. This receptor was taken from a man aged 40-50 years with acute or convalescent COVID-19. V gene TRBV4-1 combines with J gene TRBJ1-2, with a possible D match to TRBD1 (6 bases). As DNA, the CDR3 is TGCGCCAGCAGCCCCACGTGGTCACAGGGCGCCCCTCATGGCTACACCTTC. This encodes CASSPTWSQGAPHGYTF.